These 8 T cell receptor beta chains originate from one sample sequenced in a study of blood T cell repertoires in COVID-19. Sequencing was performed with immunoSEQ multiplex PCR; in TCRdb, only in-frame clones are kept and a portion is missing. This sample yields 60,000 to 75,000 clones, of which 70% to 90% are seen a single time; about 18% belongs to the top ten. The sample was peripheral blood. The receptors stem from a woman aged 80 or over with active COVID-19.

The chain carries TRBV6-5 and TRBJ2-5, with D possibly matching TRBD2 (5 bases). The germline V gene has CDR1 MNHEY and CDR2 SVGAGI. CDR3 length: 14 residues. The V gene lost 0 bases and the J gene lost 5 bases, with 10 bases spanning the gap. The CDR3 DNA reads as TGTGCCAGCAGTTACTCAAGAGGGTGGGAGACCCAGTACTTC. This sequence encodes CASSYSRGWETQYF.

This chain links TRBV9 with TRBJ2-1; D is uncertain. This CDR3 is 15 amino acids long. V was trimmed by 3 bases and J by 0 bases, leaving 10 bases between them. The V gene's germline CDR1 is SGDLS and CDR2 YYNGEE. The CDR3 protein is CASSGHSSSYNEQFF. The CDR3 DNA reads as TGTGCCAGCAGCGGCCATAGCAGCTCCTACAATGAGCAGTTCTTC.

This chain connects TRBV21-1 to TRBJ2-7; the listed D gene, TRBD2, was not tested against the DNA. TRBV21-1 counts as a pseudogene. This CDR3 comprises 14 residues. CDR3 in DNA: TGTGCCAGCAGCAAAGTCGAGGTGTCCTACGAGCAGTACTTC. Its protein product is CASSKVEVSYEQYF.

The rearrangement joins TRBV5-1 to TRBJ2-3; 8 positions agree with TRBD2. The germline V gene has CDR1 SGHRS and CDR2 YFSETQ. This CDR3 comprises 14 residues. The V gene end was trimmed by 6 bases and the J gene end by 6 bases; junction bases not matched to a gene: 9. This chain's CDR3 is CASKVLGGVDTQYF. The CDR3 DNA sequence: TGCGCCAGCAAGGTTCTCGGGGGGGTCGATACGCAGTATTTT.

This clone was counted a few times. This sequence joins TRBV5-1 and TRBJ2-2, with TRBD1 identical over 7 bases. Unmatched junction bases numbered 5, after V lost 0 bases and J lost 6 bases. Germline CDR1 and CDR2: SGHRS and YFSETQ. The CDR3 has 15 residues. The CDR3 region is CASSLVAQGSGELFF. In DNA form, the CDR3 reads TGCGCCAGCAGCTTGGTCGCACAGGGGTCCGGGGAGCTGTTTTTT.

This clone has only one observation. CDR3 nucleotide sequence: TGTGCCAGCATCGAGACAGGGTACTCCTACGAGCAGTACTTC. As protein: CASIETGYSYEQYF. The chain is built from TRBV2 and TRBJ2-7; TRBD1 aligns across 7 bases. V was pared by 7 bases and J by 0 bases, with 6 bases of the junction left unmatched. The germline CDR1 and CDR2 sequences are SNHLY and FYNNEI. The CDR3 is made up of 14 amino acids.

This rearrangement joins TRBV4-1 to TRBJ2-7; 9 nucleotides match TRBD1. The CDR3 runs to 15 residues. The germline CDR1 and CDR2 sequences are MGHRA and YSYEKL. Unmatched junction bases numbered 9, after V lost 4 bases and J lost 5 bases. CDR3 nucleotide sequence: TGCGCCAGCAGCCGAGGCCCGACAGGGGGGAACGAGCAGTACTTC. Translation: CASSRGPTGGNEQYF.

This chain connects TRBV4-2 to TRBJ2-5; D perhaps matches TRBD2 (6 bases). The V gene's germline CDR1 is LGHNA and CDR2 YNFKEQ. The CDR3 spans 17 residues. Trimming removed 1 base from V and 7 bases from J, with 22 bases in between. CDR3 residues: CASSQVLPPGTGGTQYF. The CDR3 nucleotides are TGTGCCAGCAGCCAAGTCCTCCCCCCCGGGACCGGGGGGACCCAGTACTTC.